This entry lists 26 T cell receptor beta chains sequenced from one sample in a study of T cell changes during pregnancy in multiple sclerosis. Produced via immunoSEQ multiplex PCR; TCRdb's table is partial and in-frame only. The data show 73,000 or so clones, almost 90% seen once. The source was peripheral blood, collected after pregnancy. Receptors were obtained from a female donor in good health, enrolled as a control in a pregnancy study.

This clone has just a few counts. The chain links TRBV10-1 to TRBJ1-1; D gene unclear. The CDR3 has 13 residues. With 0 bases removed from V and 2 bases from J, the gap between germline ends came to 4 bases. Per the germline V gene, CDR1 is WNHNN and CDR2 is SYGVQD (reference sequence). CDR3 loop: CASSESTNTEAFF. The CDR3 DNA reads TGCGCCAGCAGTGAGTCCACAAACACTGAAGCTTTCTTT.

The V and J genes are TRBV7-8 and TRBJ2-7; 9 bases are shared with TRBD1. The CDR3 loop spans 15 amino acids. Looked up from germline, CDR1 is SGHVS and CDR2 is FQNEAQ. The trim removed 2 bases at V and 1 base at J, leaving 3 bases unmatched. The CDR3, as DNA: TGTGCCAGCAGCTTAACGGACAGGGGATCCTACGAGCAGTACTTC. It is translated as CASSLTDRGSYEQYF. Filled out from reference TRBV7-8 and TRBJ2-7, the complete variable domain reads GAGVSQSPRYKVAKRGQDVALRCDPISGHVSLFWYQQALGQGPEFLTYFQNEAQLDKSGLPSDRFFAERPEGSVSTLKIQRTQQEDSAVYLCASSLTDRGSYEQYFGPGTRLTVT.

This chain joins TRBV25-1 and TRBJ2-5; TRBD2 aligns across 7 bases. The junction had 9 bases not matched to a gene; V was cut back by 10 bases and J by 4 bases. The CDR3 extends over 13 amino acids. Germline-derived CDR1 and CDR2 are MGHDK and SYGVNS. The CDR3 spells CATKRGAGETQYF. Here the CDR3 DNA reads TGTGCCACGAAGCGGGGTGCGGGAGAGACCCAGTACTTC.

The rearrangement joins TRBV30 to TRBJ1-2; D is undetermined. V was pared by 6 bases and J by 9 bases, with 14 bases between. The germline gives CDR1 GTSNPN, CDR2 SVGIG (reference sequence). The CDR3 length is 11 residues. The CDR3 here is CACFRLARYTF. For the CDR3, the DNA is TGTGCCTGCTTCCGATTAGCCCGCTACACCTTC.

V usage is TRBV6-1 and J usage is TRBJ2-3; the match to TRBD2 covers 14 bases. The CDR3 covers 16 residues. With 5 bases clipped from V and 5 bases from J, the junction kept 6 bases outside the gene matches. Germline CDR1 and CDR2: MNHNS and SASEGT. DNA of the CDR3: TGTGCCAGCAGTCAAGGGACTAGCGGGAGTGTAGATACGCAGTATTTT. Translation gives CASSQGTSGSVDTQYF.

This sequence joins TRBV19 and TRBJ1-5, with D perhaps matching TRBD1 (5 bases). V shed 0 bases and J shed 6 bases, with 12 bases lying between them. Germline V gene sequence: CDR1 LNHDA, CDR2 SQIVND (reference sequence). The CDR3 length is 15 residues. CDR3 sequence reads: CASSIEGAVAQPQHF. Written as DNA, the CDR3 is TGTGCCAGTAGTATAGAAGGGGCAGTTGCTCAGCCCCAGCATTTT.

This chain links TRBV6-5 with TRBJ1-3; 7 bases agree with TRBD1. Germline V gene lookup returns CDR1 MNHEY and CDR2 SVGAGI. J gave up 2 bases and V 6 bases, and 4 bases lay outside the gene matches. The CDR3 sequence is 14 residues long. The CDR3 DNA reads TGTGCCAGCAGGACAGGGATAACTGGAAACACCATATATTTT. Translated, it gives CASRTGITGNTIYF.

V and J are TRBV7-6 and TRBJ1-5, with 7 positions matching TRBD1. The CDR3 extends over 15 amino acids. The V segment lost 5 bases and the J segment 2 bases; nucleotides outside the gene matches: 6. Looked up from germline, CDR1 is SGHVS and CDR2 is FNYEAQ. The CDR3 loop is CASSNWDSGNQPQHF. The DNA for the CDR3 is TGTGCCAGCAGCAACTGGGACAGCGGCAATCAGCCCCAGCATTTT.

This chain uses TRBV5-1 with TRBJ1-1, with a tentative D call TRBD1 (5 bases). Trimming removed 4 bases at V and 0 bases at J, with 13 bases between. Germline CDR1 reads SGHRS; CDR2 reads YFSETQ. The CDR3 contains 15 residues. As DNA, the CDR3 is TGCGCCAGCAGCCCTGGACCAGGGCTGAACACTGAAGCTTTCTTT. Translating it yields CASSPGPGLNTEAFF.

The chain uses TRBV6-5 and TRBJ1-2; D might be TRBD1 (5 bases). Trimming removed 10 bases from V and 11 bases from J, with 23 bases in between. The CDR3 totals 13 residues. Germline CDR1 and CDR2: MNHEY and SVGAGI. CDR3 sequence: CATVRASAGGYTF. CDR3 DNA sequence: TGTGCCACAGTTAGGGCTTCAGCCGGGGGTTACACCTTC.

The chain uses TRBV2 and TRBJ2-2; maybe TRBD2 (5 bases). The CDR3 has 15 amino acids. Deletions cut 5 bases from V and 6 bases from J, with 16 bases between. CDR1 and CDR2 (germline): SNHLY, FYNNEI. The CDR3 sequence: CASSYILAGAGELFF. DNA for the CDR3: TGTGCCAGCAGTTATATTCTAGCCGGGGCCGGGGAGCTGTTTTTT.

This clone showed up just once. The chain uses TRBV7-2 and TRBJ1-2; D perhaps matches TRBD1 (5 bases). This CDR3 is built from 15 residues. Germline-derived CDR1 and CDR2 are SGHTA and FQGNSA. Trimming removed 1 base at V and 8 bases at J, with 17 bases between. The CDR3 bases are TGTGCCAGCAGCTTAGAAGCAGGGAAGTCAAACGGCTACACCTTC. Protein: CASSLEAGKSNGYTF.

The rearrangement links TRBV27 to TRBJ2-3; 8 nucleotides match TRBD1. The CDR3 totals 15 residues. Germline V gene data show CDR1 as MNHEY and CDR2 as SMNVEV (reference sequence). The V and J ends lost 5 bases and 2 bases, in that order; junction bases with no gene match: 6. The CDR3 spells CASSTRTGLTDTQYF. The CDR3 bases are TGTGCCAGCAGTACCCGGACAGGGCTCACAGATACGCAGTATTTT.

This chain links TRBV5-1 with TRBJ2-7; 12 bases fit TRBD2. Germline-derived CDR1 and CDR2 are SGHRS and YFSETQ. After removal of 0 bases from V and 2 bases from J, the junction contained 6 bases not matched to a gene. There are 17 residues in the CDR3. CDR3 in amino acids: CASSLGVTSGRTYEQYF. Written as DNA, the CDR3 is TGCGCCAGCAGCTTGGGAGTGACTAGCGGGAGAACCTACGAGCAGTACTTC.

CDR3 DNA: TGTGCCAGCAGTGATTTTCAGGGTAGCACTGAAGCTTTCTTT. Translating gives CASSDFQGSTEAFF. V usage is TRBV2 and J usage is TRBJ1-1, with D possibly being TRBD1 (5 bases). This CDR3 region has 14 residues. V was cut by 3 bases and J by 4 bases, with 12 bases left in between. Per the germline V gene, CDR1 is SNHLY and CDR2 is FYNNEI.

V usage is TRBV5-1 and J usage is TRBJ2-7, with TRBD2 matching 7 bases. CDR3 length: 14 residues. Germline CDR1 is SGHRS and CDR2 is YFSETQ. V dropped 2 bases and J dropped 2; count of bases not matched to a gene: 4. The CDR3 protein is CASSLSGAPYEQYF. In DNA form, the CDR3 reads TGCGCCAGCAGCTTAAGCGGGGCCCCCTACGAGCAGTACTTC.

The V call is TRBV5-1, the J call TRBJ2-7; no clear D gene. CDR3 length: 13 residues. Trimming cost V 3 bases and J 6 bases, with 13 bases left between them. CDR1 and CDR2 from the germline V gene are SGHRS and YFSETQ. In nucleotides, the CDR3 is TGCGCCAGCAGCTCTATACCCTCTTCCGAGCAGTACTTC. Encoded protein: CASSSIPSSEQYF.

The rearrangement joins TRBV16 to TRBJ2-7; D remains unclear. The V gene's germline CDR1 is KGHSY and CDR2 FQNENV. The CDR3 runs to 12 residues. V shed 2 bases and J shed 6 bases, with 8 bases lying between them. The CDR3 coding sequence is TGTGCCAGCAGCCAACAGGCCGGCGAGCAGTACTTC. This translates into CASSQQAGEQYF.

This chain links TRBV5-4 with TRBJ1-2, with 7 bases matching TRBD1. In germline, CDR1 is SGHNT, CDR2 YYREEE (reference sequence). The ends lost 1 base at V and 0 bases at J; junction bases unmatched: 12. The CDR3 has 18 amino acids. As DNA, the CDR3 is TGTGCCAGCAGCTTGCAAACCTGGGGACAGAGGACTAACTATGGCTACACCTTC. As protein: CASSLQTWGQRTNYGYTF. The full variable domain, completed using reference TRBV5-4 and TRBJ1-2, is ETGVTQSPTHLIKTRGQQVTLRCSSQSGHNTVSWYQQALGQGPQFIFQYYREEENGRGNFPPRFSGLQFPNYSSELNVNALELDDSALYLCASSLQTWGQRTNYGYTFGSGTRLTVV.

The V and J genes are TRBV18 and TRBJ2-3, with 13 bases identical to TRBD2. The CDR3 extends over 19 amino acids. CDR1 is KGHSH and CDR2 is LQKENI in the germline V gene. V lost 1 base and J lost 3; bases outside the gene matches: 10. The CDR3 here is CASSPLGTSGISVTDTQYF. The CDR3 DNA follows: TGTGCCAGCTCACCACTAGGGACTAGCGGGATTTCCGTGACAGATACGCAGTATTTT.

V gene TRBV7-2 combines with J gene TRBJ2-3; 9 bases agree with TRBD2. CDR1 and CDR2 (germline): SGHTA, FQGNSA. V trimming: 3 bases; J trimming: 1 base; junction bases outside the gene matches: 2. CDR3 length equals 15 residues. The CDR3 sequence is CASSFRGGGTDTQYF. CDR3 nucleotides: TGTGCCAGCAGCTTCCGCGGGGGGGGCACAGATACGCAGTATTTT.

The CDR3 loop is CASSLGGQYEQYF. The CDR3 DNA reads as TGCGCCAGCAGCTTGGGGGGGCAATACGAGCAGTACTTC. The chain links TRBV5-1 to TRBJ2-7; D is perhaps TRBD1 (6 bases). Trimming pared 0 bases from V and 4 bases from J, leaving 8 bases between. CDR1 is SGHRS and CDR2 is YFSETQ in the germline V gene. The CDR3 has 13 residues.

This clone was seen once. The chain combines TRBV27 with TRBJ2-1; 12 positions agree with TRBD2. With V trimmed by 5 bases and J by 5 bases, 10 bases remained unmatched. The CDR3 totals 17 residues. Germline CDR1 reads MNHEY; CDR2 reads SMNVEV (reference sequence). The CDR3 region has the DNA TGTGCCAGCAGTCCTCGACCGGGACTAGCGGGCGACAATGAGCAGTTCTTC. Translating it yields CASSPRPGLAGDNEQFF.

The chain combines TRBV7-6 with TRBJ2-1; 9 bases are a match to TRBD2. After removal of 4 bases from V and 5 bases from J, the junction contained 15 bases not matched to a gene. The CDR3 loop spans 18 amino acids. Germline CDR1 is SGHVS and CDR2 is FNYEAQ. The DNA for the CDR3 is TGTGCCAGCAGCTCGAAGGGACTAGCAGCAGCCTTTAACAATGAGCAGTTCTTC. Translating gives CASSSKGLAAAFNNEQFF.

The chain links TRBV5-1 to TRBJ2-1; D gene unclear. This CDR3 contains 15 residues. From germline, CDR1 is SGHRS and CDR2 YFSETQ. V was cut by 0 bases and J by 0 bases, with 7 bases left in between. In DNA, the CDR3 is TGCGCCAGCAGCTTGGCCGGTAGCTCCTACAATGAGCAGTTCTTC. Translating gives CASSLAGSSYNEQFF. The variable domain in full, with the rest retrieved from reference TRBV5-1 and TRBJ2-1, is KAGVTQTPRYLIKTRGQQVTLSCSPISGHRSVSWYQQTPGQGLQFLFEYFSETQRNKGNFPGRFSGRQFSNSRSEMNVSTLELGDSALYLCASSLAGSSYNEQFFGPGTRLTVL.

J is TRBJ2-7 and V is TRBV13, with D possibly TRBD2 on 5 matching bases. V lost 3 bases to trimming and J lost 4 bases, with 7 bases between them. The CDR3 has 12 residues. Germline V gives CDR1 PRHDT, CDR2 FYEKMQ (reference sequence). In DNA, the CDR3 is TGTGCCAGCAGCTTGGGAGATTACGAGCAGTACTTC. This translates into CASSLGDYEQYF.